These 14 T cell receptor beta chains share one sample of origin, sequenced in a study of a mutant IDH1 vaccine in newly diagnosed glioma listed by TCRdb under 2021. Preparation of the library involved the immunoSEQ multiplex PCR assay. Held by TCRdb, this immuneACCESS table contains in-frame sequences only and omits some clones. Under half of the omission traces to an unresolved V gene where checked; the cause of the rest is unknown. The sample table lists about 88,000 clones, about 80% of them with a count of one. Less than 5.5% of the sample belongs to the ten largest clones. The time point label here, explained by the study, means: baseline, week 1 (first vaccination visit). The sample's treatment or condition label, in plain terms: pre-vaccination baseline after standard-of-care therapy. This specimen consisted of PBMCs, obtained from a glioma patient treated with radiotherapy, temozolomide or both. These receptors all stem from a man in his forties with glioma. Some clones in this sample may be carry-over from other donors' samples.

For the CDR3, the DNA is TGTGCCAGCAGCAGGGTGGCAGATACGCAGTATTTT. Amino acids: CASSRVADTQYF. The chain combines TRBV6-1 with TRBJ2-3, with D possibly being TRBD1 (5 bases). V lost 6 bases and J 4 bases, leaving 8 bases between the germline ends. There are 12 residues in the CDR3. Germline V gene lookup returns CDR1 MNHNS and CDR2 SASEGT.

This clone was detected a few times. The rearrangement joins TRBV7-9 to TRBJ2-7, with 8 positions matching TRBD1. CDR1 is SEHNR and CDR2 is FQNEAQ in the germline V gene (reference sequence). J lost 6 bases, V lost 5 bases, and 9 bases had no gene match. This CDR3 contains 14 residues. CDR3 loop: CASSQQGARSEQYF. The DNA for the CDR3 is TGTGCCAGCAGCCAGCAGGGGGCGCGTAGCGAGCAGTACTTC.

The rearrangement joins TRBV6-6 to TRBJ2-2; D uncertain. CDR3 size: 15 residues. In germline, CDR1 is MNHNY, CDR2 SVGAGI (reference sequence). Trimming removed 6 bases at V and 0 bases at J, with 11 bases between. CDR3: CASSQERTNTGELFF. CDR3 DNA: TGTGCCAGCAGCCAAGAACGAACGAACACCGGGGAGCTGTTTTTT.

This chain connects TRBV4-1 to TRBJ2-7; 11 bases align to TRBD1. Trimming took 3 bases from V and 2 from J; bases not matched to a gene: 3. CDR1 MGHRA and CDR2 YSYEKL come from the germline V gene. The CDR3 is 15 residues long. CDR3 in DNA: TGCGCCAGCAGCCACGGACAGGGGGCCCCCTACGAGCAGTACTTC. Translated, it gives CASSHGQGAPYEQYF.

This chain links TRBV20-1 with TRBJ1-2; 7 bases are shared with TRBD1. Trimming removed 8 bases from V and 2 bases from J; junction bases left unmatched: 2. Germline CDR1 reads DFQATT; CDR2 reads SNEGSKA (reference sequence). The CDR3 is 11 residues long. CDR3 nucleotides: TGCAGTACGACAGGGAACTATGGCTACACCTTC. Amino acids: CSTTGNYGYTF.

Within the sample, this clone is medium-sized. The sample has other DNA sequences that encode this CDR3 too. The chain combines TRBV14 with TRBJ1-2; D not certain. The germline gives CDR1 SGHDN, CDR2 FVKESK. Deletions cut 3 bases from V and 2 bases from J, with 7 bases between. The CDR3 has 13 amino acids. Here the CDR3 DNA reads TGTGCCAGCAGCCACACGAGAAACTATGGCTACACCTTC. Its protein is CASSHTRNYGYTF. The variable domain in full, with the rest retrieved from reference TRBV14 and TRBJ1-2, is EAGVTQFPSHSVIEKGQTVTLRCDPISGHDNLYWYRRVMGKEIKFLLHFVKESKQDESGMPNNRFLAERTGGTYSTLKVQPAELEDSGVYFCASSHTRNYGYTFGSGTRLTVV.

The chain recombines TRBV7-9 with TRBJ1-3; D gene ambiguous. Germline V gives CDR1 SEHNR, CDR2 FQNEAQ (reference sequence). Trimming took off 5 bases at V and 0 bases at J, with 5 bases between the two ends. The length of the CDR3 is 13 residues. CDR3 in DNA: TGTGCCAGCAGCCAGGACTCTGGAAACACCATATATTTT. This codes for CASSQDSGNTIYF.

The chain has TRBV5-6 and TRBJ2-3; 12 bases match TRBD2. J gave up 5 bases and V 3 bases, and 4 bases lay outside the gene matches. The CDR3 has 15 residues. Germline CDR1 reads SGHDT; CDR2 reads YYEEEE. In nucleotides, the CDR3 is TGTGCCAGCAGCTGGCCGGGACTAGCGGGAGATACGCAGTATTTT. This encodes CASSWPGLAGDTQYF.

The gene calls are TRBV6-5 and TRBJ2-7; tentatively, D is TRBD1 (6 bases). CDR3 size: 16 residues. Deletions cut 0 bases from V and 1 base from J, with 13 bases between. Germline CDR1 MNHEY, CDR2 SVGAGI. For the CDR3, the DNA is TGTGCCAGCAGTTACTCGACCCAGGGGACGTCCTACGAGCAGTACTTC. This gives the protein CASSYSTQGTSYEQYF.

V and J are TRBV9 and TRBJ2-2; 8 bases fit TRBD1. V shed 4 bases, J shed 6 bases, and the junction held 11 bases outside the gene matches. This CDR3 contains 16 residues. Germline values: CDR1 SGDLS, CDR2 YYNGEE. CDR3 nucleotides: TGTGCCAGCAGCTCTGGGACAGGTCTTATGGCCGGGGAGCTGTTTTTT. Translated, it gives CASSSGTGLMAGELFF.

The genes are TRBV7-8 and TRBJ2-7; the D call may be TRBD1 or TRBD2 (5 bases each). Germline CDR1 SGHVS, CDR2 FQNEAQ. The V end lost 4 bases, the J end lost 0 bases, and 16 bases lay between the germline ends. This CDR3 has 16 amino acids. This CDR3 reads CASSSQLRGASYEQYF. CDR3 nucleotide sequence: TGTGCCAGCAGCTCGCAATTGAGGGGAGCCTCCTACGAGCAGTACTTC. Supplemented by reference TRBV7-8 and TRBJ2-7, the full variable domain reads GAGVSQSPRYKVAKRGQDVALRCDPISGHVSLFWYQQALGQGPEFLTYFQNEAQLDKSGLPSDRFFAERPEGSVSTLKIQRTQQEDSAVYLCASSSQLRGASYEQYFGPGTRLTVT.

The J gene is TRBJ2-7, the V gene TRBV6-5, with D perhaps TRBD1 or TRBD2 (6 bases each). This CDR3 has 13 amino acids. Per germline, CDR1 MNHEY and CDR2 SVGAGI. With 6 bases removed from V and 1 base from J, the gap between germline ends came to 10 bases. CDR3 in DNA: TGTGCCAGCAGGGAGGGGGAGTCCTACGAGCAGTACTTC. Its protein product is CASREGESYEQYF.

J is TRBJ2-5 and V is TRBV4-1, with TRBD2 as a possible D gene (5 bases). V was pared by 0 bases and J by 5 bases, with 16 bases between. CDR3 size: 16 residues. CDR1 is MGHRA, CDR2 YSYEKL, per germline. The CDR3 here is CASSQDLASRSETQYF. Here the CDR3 DNA reads TGCGCCAGCAGCCAAGATCTGGCTAGCCGATCGGAGACCCAGTACTTC.

The V call is TRBV5-1, the J call TRBJ1-1, with D unclear. This CDR3 has 14 residues. Germline V gene data show CDR1 as SGHRS and CDR2 as YFSETQ. V was trimmed by 5 bases and J by 1 base, leaving 12 bases between them. The CDR3: CASRPAGRNTEAFF. The CDR3 coding sequence is TGCGCCAGCAGACCGGCGGGGAGGAACACTGAAGCTTTCTTT.